These T cell receptor beta chains were read from a single sample in a study of shared clonotypes between healthy human individuals. The assay was immunoSEQ multiplex PCR, and TCRdb's table has in-frame clones only and misses some. In the table there are some 2,500,000 clones, 85% to 95% of which are singletons. The sequenced sample was naive CD4+ T cells from PBMCs. The receptors stem from a man aged 18 to 35 in good health. Some clones in this sample may be carry-over from other donors' samples. CDR3s include the opening cysteine and the closing phenylalanine or tryptophan. The D gene is left open where the match is weak. Only part of the rows carry a size: once, few, many, or a class if the clone is expanded.

D gene	J gene	clone size	V gene	CDR3 DNA	CDR3 protein
TRBD2	TRBJ2-3	.	TRBV4-1	TGCGCCAGCAGCCAAGATCTCGGGCTAGCGGGAGGCCGTAGATCTAAAGATACGCAGTATTTT	CASSQDLGLAGGRRSKDTQYF
TRBD1	TRBJ2-7	.	TRBV4-2	TGTGCCAGCAGCCAAGGTCAGCGGACAGGGGCGTCCGAGCAGTACTTC	CASSQGQRTGASEQYF
.	TRBJ1-3	.	TRBV18	TGTGCCAGCTCACCACCTTCAGGGCCCAAGGATGGAAACACCATATATTTT	CASSPPSGPKDGNTIYF
TRBD1	TRBJ1-2	.	TRBV2	TGTGCCAGCAACTTGCCTGGGACAGCGGACCGCTATGGCTACACCTTC	CASNLPGTADRYGYTF
.	TRBJ2-3	.	TRBV30	TGTGCCTGGAGTGTAAAGGCGGGGGCTCCTCCCGGCACAGATACGCAGTATTTT	CAWSVKAGAPPGTDTQYF
.	TRBJ1-2	.	TRBV18	TGTGCCAGCTCACCTCTGGGGGGAGGCTACACCTTC	CASSPLGGGYTF
.	TRBJ2-7	.	TRBV11-3	TGTGCCAGCAGCTTAAGACGTGGAACAACCTACGAGCAGTACTTC	CASSLRRGTTYEQYF
TRBD2	TRBJ2-3	once	TRBV19	TGTGCCAGTAGTATAGTCAGCGGGAGCTACACAGATACGCAGTATTTT	CASSIVSGSYTDTQYF
TRBD1	TRBJ2-1	.	TRBV11-2	TGTGCCAGCAGACGGGACAGGGGGATCAATGAGCAGTTCTTC	CASRRDRGINEQFF
.	TRBJ1-2	.	TRBV6-5	TGTGCCAGCAGCCATATAGCGACAGGCTACACCTTC	CASSHIATGYTF
.	TRBJ1-1	.	TRBV23-1	TGCGCCAGCAGTCAATCGAGAACAGTCCGAAAAGCTTTCTTT	CASSQSRTVRKAFF
.	TRBJ2-7	.	TRBV7-2	TGTGCCAGCAGCCCCCTGAGCGAGCAGTACTTC	CASSPLSEQYF
.	TRBJ1-2	.	TRBV6-5	TGTGCCAGCAGCCGCGGGGGGACGTACTATGGCTACACCTTC	CASSRGGTYYGYTF
TRBD2	TRBJ2-3	once	TRBV7-2	TGTGCCAGCACCGCGCGGGAGGGCCCCGGGTCGCAGTATTTT	CASTAREGPGSQYF
TRBD1	TRBJ2-5	.	TRBV10-3	TGTGCCATCAGAGAGGACAGGGGGAGGGAGACCCAGTACTTC	CAIREDRGRETQYF
.	TRBJ2-7	.	TRBV7-9	TGTGCCAGCAGCCCGACAGGGAGGGGGGGCGAGCAGTACTTC	CASSPTGRGGEQYF
TRBD2	TRBJ2-5	.	TRBV5-4	TGTGCCAGCAGTAGGGGACTAGCGGGACAAGAGACCCAGTACTTC	CASSRGLAGQETQYF
.	TRBJ2-5	.	TRBV4-2	TGTGCCAGCAGCCAAGTTGAGGCCCAAGAGACCCAGTACTTC	CASSQVEAQETQYF
.	TRBJ1-1	few	TRBV19	TGTGCCAGTAGTACGAGCATTATGAACACTGAAGCTTTCTTT	CASSTSIMNTEAFF
.	TRBJ1-3	once	TRBV25-1	TGTGCCAGCAGTAGTTATAGAGAAACCTCTGGAAACACCATATATTTT	CASSSYRETSGNTIYF
.	TRBJ2-2	.	TRBV9	TGTGCCAGCAGCGTTTCGGGGGTCGGGGAGCTGTTTTTT	CASSVSGVGELFF
.	TRBJ2-5	.	TRBV19	TGTGCCAGTAGCCCCCTGGAGGGCGAGACCCAGTACTTC	CASSPLEGETQYF
TRBD1	TRBJ2-6	.	TRBV28	TGTGCCAGCAGTTCACCAGGGGGCTCTGGGGCCAACGTCCTGACTTTC	CASSSPGGSGANVLTF
TRBD1	TRBJ1-5	.	TRBV6-1	TGTGCCAGCAGTGATGGGGACAGCGGGGGGAATCAGCCCCAGCATTTT	CASSDGDSGGNQPQHF
TRBD2	TRBJ2-1	.	TRBV5-1	TGCGCCAGCAGCTCAATGGGCGGGAGCTCCTACAATGAGCAGTTCTTC	CASSSMGGSSYNEQFF
TRBD1	TRBJ1-1	.	TRBV14	TGTGCCAGCAGCCCAGCCCCAATAAACAGGGGGCTTACTGAAGCTTTCTTT	CASSPAPINRGLTEAFF
TRBD1	TRBJ1-3	.	TRBV10-3	TGTGCCATCAGAGGGACAGACTCTGGAAACACCATATATTTT	CAIRGTDSGNTIYF
TRBD2	TRBJ2-7	.	TRBV4-3	TGCGCCAGCAGCCAAGGGCTAGCGGGAGGGGTCTACGAGCAGTACTTC	CASSQGLAGGVYEQYF
.	TRBJ2-5	.	TRBV5-4	TGTGCCAGCAGCTTGGGTTCGGCTAGCGCGGAGACCCAGTACTTC	CASSLGSASAETQYF
TRBD1	TRBJ1-5	.	TRBV19	TGTGCCAGTAGTTCCACCGGGACAGGGGAACAGCCCCAGCATTTT	CASSSTGTGEQPQHF
.	TRBJ2-2	.	TRBV18	TGTGCCAGCTCACATGCTCAACCCGGAGTGGCCGGGGAGCTGTTTTTT	CASSHAQPGVAGELFF
.	TRBJ2-5	once	TRBV5-4	TGTGCCAGCAGCTCCAAGTCGGGATTCCAAGAGACCCAGTACTTC	CASSSKSGFQETQYF
.	TRBJ2-7	.	TRBV21-1	TGTGCCAGCAGCGAAGGCGCCGAGCAGTACTTC	CASSEGAEQYF
.	TRBJ1-5	.	TRBV6-6	TGTGCCAGCAGGGACTTTCCGGGAGCTGGACAGCCCCAGCATTTT	CASRDFPGAGQPQHF
TRBD1	TRBJ1-1	.	TRBV5-6	TGTGCCAGCAGCTCCCGACAGGGGGCACGGACTGAAGCTTTCTTT	CASSSRQGARTEAFF
.	TRBJ2-6	.	TRBV6-5	TGTGCCAGCAGTTACTCGGGGGTAGGGGGGGCCAACGTCCTGACTTTC	CASSYSGVGGANVLTF
TRBD1	TRBJ2-3	.	TRBV7-2	TGTGCCAGCAGCCCGCCGGGACAGAGGAGCTTGCTAACGCAGTATTTT	CASSPPGQRSLLTQYF
TRBD2	TRBJ2-3	.	TRBV18	TGTGCCAGCTCACCCAGACTAGCGGGAGGCCACCAATATACGCAGTATTTT	CASSPRLAGGHQYTQYF
TRBD2	TRBJ2-3	.	TRBV5-5	TGTGCCAGCCTCCTGCGAGCACTAGCGGGAGGAACAGCTAGCACAGATACGCAGTATTTT	CASLLRALAGGTASTDTQYF
.	TRBJ2-3	.	TRBV2	TGTGCCAGCAGTCAACTAGCCCGCACAGATACGCAGTATTTT	CASSQLARTDTQYF
.	TRBJ1-5	.	TRBV18	TGTGCCAGCTCAACGGCCACAGGATCCGTTCAGCCCCAGCATTTT	CASSTATGSVQPQHF
.	TRBJ1-2	few	TRBV19	TGTGCCAGCACAGGGTCGAACTATGGCTACACCTTC	CASTGSNYGYTF
.	TRBJ2-7	.	TRBV27	TGTGCCAGCAGTCCGCGCGGGGAATACGAGCAGTACTTC	CASSPRGEYEQYF
TRBD2	TRBJ2-2	.	TRBV13	TGTGCCAGCAGCTTCTACCAAAGGACTAGCGCCACCGGGGAGCTGTTTTTT	CASSFYQRTSATGELFF
.	TRBJ1-2	.	TRBV7-2	TGTGCCAGCAGCCTGCTGGGTAACTATGGCTACACCTTC	CASSLLGNYGYTF
.	TRBJ2-3	.	TRBV6-5	TGTGCCAGCAGTTACCGGACCGACAGGGATACGCAGTATTTT	CASSYRTDRDTQYF
TRBD1	TRBJ1-6	.	TRBV5-1	TGCGCCAGCAGCCTGGGGACAGGGGGAGCTTCACCCCTCCACTTT	CASSLGTGGASPLHF
.	TRBJ2-7	.	TRBV9	TGTGCCAGCAGCGTAGGGGGACAAAACTACGAGCAGTACTTC	CASSVGGQNYEQYF
.	TRBJ1-4	once	TRBV28	TGTGCCAGCAGTCGAGGAGGAGCAACTAATGAAAAACTGTTTTTT	CASSRGGATNEKLFF
TRBD1	TRBJ2-7	.	TRBV5-1	TGCGCCAGCTCCCGCGACAGGGTTGGCGAGCAGTACTTC	CASSRDRVGEQYF
.	TRBJ2-5	.	TRBV5-1	TGCGCCAGCAGCCCGGGGTCCATCCAAGAGACCCAGTACTTC	CASSPGSIQETQYF
.	TRBJ1-2	.	TRBV28	TGTGCCAGCAGTTTAAAGGGGCATGGCTACACCTTC	CASSLKGHGYTF
.	TRBJ1-4	.	TRBV5-8	TGTGCCAGCAGCTTTGGCGGAACAACTAATGAAAAACTGTTTTTT	CASSFGGTTNEKLFF
TRBD1	TRBJ1-5	few	TRBV19	TGTGCCAGTAATCACACAGGGGTGAGGAGCAATCAGCCCCAGCATTTT	CASNHTGVRSNQPQHF
.	TRBJ1-5	.	TRBV19	TGTGCCACCACCGACAGGCCCCTTAGCAATCAGCCCCAGCATTTT	CATTDRPLSNQPQHF